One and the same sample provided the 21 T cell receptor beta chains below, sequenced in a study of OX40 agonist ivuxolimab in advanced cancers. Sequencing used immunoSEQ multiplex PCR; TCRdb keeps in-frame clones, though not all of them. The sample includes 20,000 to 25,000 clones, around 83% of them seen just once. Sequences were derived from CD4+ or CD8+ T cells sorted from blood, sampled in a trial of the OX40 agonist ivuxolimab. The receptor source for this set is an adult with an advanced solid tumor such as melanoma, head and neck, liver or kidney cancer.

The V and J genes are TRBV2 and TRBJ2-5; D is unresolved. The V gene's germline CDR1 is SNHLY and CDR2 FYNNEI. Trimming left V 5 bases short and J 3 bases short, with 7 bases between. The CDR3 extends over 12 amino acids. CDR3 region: CASSRTKETQYF. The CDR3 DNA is TGTGCCAGCAGTCGAACGAAAGAGACCCAGTACTTC.

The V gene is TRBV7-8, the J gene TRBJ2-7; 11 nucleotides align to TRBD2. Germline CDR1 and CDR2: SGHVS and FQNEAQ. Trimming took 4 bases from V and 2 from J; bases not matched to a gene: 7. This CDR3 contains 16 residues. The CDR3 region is CASSSLVAGGTYEQYF. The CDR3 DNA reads TGTGCCAGCAGCTCCCTAGTAGCGGGAGGGACCTACGAGCAGTACTTC. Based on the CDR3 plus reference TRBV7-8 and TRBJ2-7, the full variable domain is GAGVSQSPRYKVAKRGQDVALRCDPISGHVSLFWYQQALGQGPEFLTYFQNEAQLDKSGLPSDRFFAERPEGSVSTLKIQRTQQEDSAVYLCASSSLVAGGTYEQYFGPGTRLTVT.

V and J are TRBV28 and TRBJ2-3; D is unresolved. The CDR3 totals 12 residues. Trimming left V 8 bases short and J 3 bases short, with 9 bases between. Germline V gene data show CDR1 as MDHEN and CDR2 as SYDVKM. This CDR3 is CASSAVTDTQYF. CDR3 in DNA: TGTGCCAGCTCGGCAGTGACAGATACGCAGTATTTT.

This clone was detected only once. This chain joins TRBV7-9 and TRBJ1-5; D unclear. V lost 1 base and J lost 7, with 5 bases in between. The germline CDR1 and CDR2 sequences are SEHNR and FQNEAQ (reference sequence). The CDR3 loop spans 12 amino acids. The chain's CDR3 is CASSLGNQPQHF. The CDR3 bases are TGTGCCAGCAGCTTAGGGAACCAGCCCCAGCATTTT.

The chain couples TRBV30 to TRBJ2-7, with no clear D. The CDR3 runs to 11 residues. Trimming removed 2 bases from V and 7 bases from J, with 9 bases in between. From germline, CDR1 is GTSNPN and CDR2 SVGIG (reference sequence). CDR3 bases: TGTGCCTGGAGTAGGACCTGGGAGCAGTACTTC. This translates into CAWSRTWEQYF.

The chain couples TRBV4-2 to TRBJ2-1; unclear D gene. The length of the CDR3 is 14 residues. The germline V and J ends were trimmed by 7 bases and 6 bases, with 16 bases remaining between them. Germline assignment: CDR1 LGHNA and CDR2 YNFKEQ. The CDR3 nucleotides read TGTGCCAGCACCCTGACAAACTCTCGCAATGAGCAGTTCTTC. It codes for CASTLTNSRNEQFF.

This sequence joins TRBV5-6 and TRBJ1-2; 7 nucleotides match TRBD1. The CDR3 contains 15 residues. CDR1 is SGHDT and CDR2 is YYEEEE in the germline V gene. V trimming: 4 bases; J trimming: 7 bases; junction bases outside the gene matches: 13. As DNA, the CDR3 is TGTGCCAGCAGCCGTAACCGACAGGGAGGGGGTGGCTACACCTTC. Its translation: CASSRNRQGGGGYTF.

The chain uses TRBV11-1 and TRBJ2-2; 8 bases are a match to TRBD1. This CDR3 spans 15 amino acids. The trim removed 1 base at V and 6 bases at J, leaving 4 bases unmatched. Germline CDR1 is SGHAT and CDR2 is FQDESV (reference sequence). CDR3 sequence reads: CASSLGTGISGELFF. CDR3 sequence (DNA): TGTGCCAGCAGCTTAGGGACAGGGATCTCCGGGGAGCTGTTTTTT.

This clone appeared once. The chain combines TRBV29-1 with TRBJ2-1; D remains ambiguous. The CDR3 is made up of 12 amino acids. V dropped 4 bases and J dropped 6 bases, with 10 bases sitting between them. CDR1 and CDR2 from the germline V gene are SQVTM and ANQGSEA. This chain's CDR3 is CSVVPGSNEQFF. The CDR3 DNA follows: TGCAGCGTTGTGCCCGGCTCCAATGAGCAGTTCTTC.

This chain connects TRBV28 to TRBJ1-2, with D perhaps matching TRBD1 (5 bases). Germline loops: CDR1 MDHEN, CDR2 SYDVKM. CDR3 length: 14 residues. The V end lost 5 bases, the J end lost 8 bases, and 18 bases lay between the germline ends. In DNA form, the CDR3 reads TGTGCCAGCAGTCCAGATGGGACCCCGAGGGGCTACACCTTC. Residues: CASSPDGTPRGYTF.

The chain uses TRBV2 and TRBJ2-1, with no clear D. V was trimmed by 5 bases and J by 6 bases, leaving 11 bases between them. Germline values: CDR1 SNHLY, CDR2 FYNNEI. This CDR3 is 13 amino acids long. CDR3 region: CASSYSGGNEQFF. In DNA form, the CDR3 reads TGTGCCAGCAGTTACTCGGGTGGCAATGAGCAGTTCTTC.

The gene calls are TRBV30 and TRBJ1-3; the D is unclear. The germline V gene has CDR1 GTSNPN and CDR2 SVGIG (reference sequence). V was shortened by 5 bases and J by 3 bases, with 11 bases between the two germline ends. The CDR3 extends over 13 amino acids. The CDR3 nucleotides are TGTGCCTGGGGAGAAGGGATTGGAAACACCATATATTTT. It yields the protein CAWGEGIGNTIYF.

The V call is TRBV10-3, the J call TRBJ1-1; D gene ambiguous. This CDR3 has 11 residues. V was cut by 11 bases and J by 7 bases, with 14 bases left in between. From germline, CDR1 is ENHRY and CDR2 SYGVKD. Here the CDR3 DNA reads TGTGCCTCAAGCCAAGAGGGTGAAGCTTTCTTT. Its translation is CASSQEGEAFF.

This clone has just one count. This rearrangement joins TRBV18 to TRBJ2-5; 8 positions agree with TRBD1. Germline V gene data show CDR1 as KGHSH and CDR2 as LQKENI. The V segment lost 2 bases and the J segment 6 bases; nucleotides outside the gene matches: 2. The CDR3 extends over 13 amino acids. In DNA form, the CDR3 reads TGTGCCAGCTCACCAACAGGGGGACAGACCCAGTACTTC. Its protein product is CASSPTGGQTQYF.

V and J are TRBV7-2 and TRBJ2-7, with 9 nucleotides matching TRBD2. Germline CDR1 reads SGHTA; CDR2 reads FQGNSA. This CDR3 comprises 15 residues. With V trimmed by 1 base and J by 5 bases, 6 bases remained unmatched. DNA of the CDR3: TGTGCCAGCAGCTTAGGAGGCGGGAGGGCCGACGAGCAGTACTTC. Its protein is CASSLGGGRADEQYF.

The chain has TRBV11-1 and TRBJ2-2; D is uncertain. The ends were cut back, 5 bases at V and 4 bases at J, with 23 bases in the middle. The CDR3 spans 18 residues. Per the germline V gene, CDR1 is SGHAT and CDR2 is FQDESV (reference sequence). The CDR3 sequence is CASSQDHPPIVGTGELFF. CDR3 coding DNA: TGTGCCAGCAGCCAAGATCATCCCCCCATTGTGGGCACCGGGGAGCTGTTTTTT. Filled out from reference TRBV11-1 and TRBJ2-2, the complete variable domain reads EAEVAQSPRYKITEKSQAVAFWCDPISGHATLYWYRQILGQGPELLVQFQDESVVDDSQLPKDRFSAERLKGVDSTLKIQPAELGDSAMYLCASSQDHPPIVGTGELFFGEGSRLTVL.

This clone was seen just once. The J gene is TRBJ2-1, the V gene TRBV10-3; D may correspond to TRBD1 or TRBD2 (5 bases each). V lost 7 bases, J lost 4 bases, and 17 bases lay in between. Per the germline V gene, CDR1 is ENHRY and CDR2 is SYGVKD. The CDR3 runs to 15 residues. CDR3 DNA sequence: TGTGCCATCAATACCGGGACGGCGACGTACAATGAGCAGTTCTTC. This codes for CAINTGTATYNEQFF.

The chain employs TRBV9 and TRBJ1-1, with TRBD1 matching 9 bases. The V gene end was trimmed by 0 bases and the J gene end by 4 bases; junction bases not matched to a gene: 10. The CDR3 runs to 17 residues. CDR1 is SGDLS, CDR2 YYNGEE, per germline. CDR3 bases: TGTGCCAGCAGCGTAGCCAGGACAGGGGTGGTGGGCACTGAAGCTTTCTTT. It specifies CASSVARTGVVGTEAFF.

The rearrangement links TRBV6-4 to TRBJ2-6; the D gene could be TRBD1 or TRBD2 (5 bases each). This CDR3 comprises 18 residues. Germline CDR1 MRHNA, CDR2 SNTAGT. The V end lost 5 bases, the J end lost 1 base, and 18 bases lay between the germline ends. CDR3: CASSPRGGAPSGANVLTF. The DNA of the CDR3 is TGTGCCAGCAGTCCCCGGGGCGGAGCCCCTTCTGGGGCCAACGTCCTGACTTTC.

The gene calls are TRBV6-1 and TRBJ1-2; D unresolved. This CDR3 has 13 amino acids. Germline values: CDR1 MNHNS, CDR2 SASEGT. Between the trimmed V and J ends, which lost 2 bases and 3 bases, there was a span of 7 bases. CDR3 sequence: CASSERVHYGYTF. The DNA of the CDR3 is TGTGCCAGCAGTGAACGAGTTCACTATGGCTACACCTTC.

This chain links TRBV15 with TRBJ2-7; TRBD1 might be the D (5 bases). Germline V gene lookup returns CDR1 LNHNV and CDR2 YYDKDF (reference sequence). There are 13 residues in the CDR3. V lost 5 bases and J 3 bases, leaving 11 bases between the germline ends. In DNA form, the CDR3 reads TGTGCCACCAGCCGTGGAGACAGCTACGAGCAGTACTTC. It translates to CATSRGDSYEQYF.